This T cell receptor (beta chain) originates from a study of cytomegalovirus exposure and HLA in healthy donors (dated by TCRdb to about 2017). For the wider study: An earlier analysis of roughly 570 of the donors reported approximately 260 Gb of sequence data and 117 million unique TCR beta sequences obtained from some 170 million T cells. To predict cytomegalovirus infection status, the study brought together high-throughput TCR immunosequencing, statistical association of individual TCRs with disease status, and machine learning. A later genetic analysis used genome-wide SNP genotypes for about 55% of the 666 donors, treating that subset as a discovery cohort. On average, roughly 240,000 unique TCR beta nucleotide sequences were sequenced per donor among some 420 genotyped donors of the cohort, with roughly 19% of those sequences being non-productive. Rather than using new phenotypic data, the later analysis identified candidate immune exposures from TCR beta sequences and from how often those sequences occurred across donors. Typing coverage varied by locus: roughly 620-640 donors for A, B, C, DRB1 and DQB1; about 520 for DQA1; some 610 for DPA1; fewer than 480 for DPB1. The study profiled the T cell repertoires of approximately 700 subjects by immunosequencing and related them to cytomegalovirus serostatus. The aim of the study was to test whether cataloging public T cell receptors could identify signatures of past pathogen exposure. A later analysis re-analyzed previously published TCR beta repertoires from 500 to 700 donors and added high-resolution HLA genotyping to study TCR occurrence patterns. An early release covering roughly 640 HLA-typed donors comprised approximately 300 gigabases of sequencing data and approximately 80 million unique TCR sequences. Five DR-DQ haplotypes were handled as single units for association and clustering, since linkage in the cohort was strong. Class I and class II HLA loci were covered by the typing at four-digit resolution. Alongside the repertoire data, information on donor age, sex, ethnicity and CMV serostatus was compiled. Besides the first cohort of 666 subjects, a separate validation cohort made up of 120 different subjects was used. The genetic ancestry cluster associated with self-reported Caucasian donors included over 65% of the approximately 400 genotyped donors. To decide whether each TCR beta V gene segment behaved as functional or pseudogenic, an earlier analysis of some 600 of the donors relied on high-throughput TCR beta sequencing. All discovery cohort repertoires had been generated using a single sequencing platform.

The method behind the library was the immunoSEQ multiplex PCR assay. For the multiplex PCR, a mixture combining 60 forward primers for TCR Vbeta segments and 13 reverse primers for TCR Jbeta segments was used. A multiplex PCR assay on genomic DNA amplified the CDR3 region of rearranged TCR beta genes. The Illumina HiSeq System was used to sequence the amplified TCR beta libraries as 87-base-pair reads. The study's own analysis went as follows. A later analysis tallied 75 million to 95 million unique TCR beta chains across the 666 repertoires, and approximately 12 million of those chains were shared by two or more donors. To remove PCR and sequencing errors, raw reads were error-corrected and collapsed into unique sequences using a nearest-neighbor algorithm that merged closely related sequences. To assign V, D and J gene segments, CDR3 sequences were aligned to IMGT reference sequences. For a sequence to be retained, at least a six-nucleotide match to both a V gene segment and a J gene segment was required. Rearrangements were classified as productive when the CDR3 lacked stop codons and remained in frame with V and J, and all other rearrangements were classified as non-productive. Following IMGT convention, CDR3 was defined as the stretch from the second conserved V-encoded cysteine to the conserved J-encoded phenylalanine. Sequences without an unambiguous match to a single V gene segment were excluded from the earlier analysis of a few hundred of the donors. An earlier analysis of roughly 590 of the donors called V segments functional above 56.7% productive rearrangements and segregating when the between-donor standard deviation exceeded 5%. To diagnose cytomegalovirus status from the catalog of TCR beta chain sequences, a statistical classification framework was built. V and J gene assignment, in a later analysis, came from comparing TCR nucleotide sequences with IMGT/GENE-DB human TR gene sequences. The TCRdist pipeline was used in a later analysis to assign CDR3 sequences and most-parsimonious VDJ recombination scenarios. In a later analysis, each TCR beta chain was defined by its CDR3 amino acid sequence together with its V-gene family, and reads without a unique V-gene family were excluded. To address suspected cross-contamination and a sequencing artifact, a later analysis removed 592 highly shared, low-generation-probability nucleotide sequences. In a later analysis, a clonal expansion index was calculated for each public chain from normalized within-repertoire ranks of inferred template counts. In a later analysis, generation probabilities were computed using a VDJ recombination model fitted to out-of-frame rearrangements, and the results were checked against IGoR. A later analysis scored TCR-TCR, TCR-HLA and TCR-CMV co-occurrence with hypergeometric tests, applying a repertoire-size bias correction to TCR pairs. A later analysis estimated false discovery rates by permuting HLA or CMV assignments 20 times. In a later analysis, co-occurring TCRs were grouped using DBSCAN, and TCRdist sequence similarity was added for clustering within HLA-allele-positive subsets. Repertoires with fewer than 30,000 or more than 120,000 public chains, plus five repertoires with anomalous nucleotide sharing, were excluded from co-occurrence clustering. In TCRdb, the immuneACCESS table is reduced to in-frame sequences with V and J assigned. These tables do not hold every clone; where another copy was compared, an unresolved V gene accounts for under half, and the others remain unexplained. The DNA gave D and trimming, while V, J and clone size come from that table. Counted in this sample were about 130,000 clones; approximately 80% of them appeared once. Around 2.2% of the sample comes from the top ten.

The cohort consisted of hundreds of healthy bone marrow donors. At the time of sampling, every cohort member was nominally healthy, though immune exposures that went unrecorded were likely present. The donor tested CMV seronegative, placing the donor among the roughly 350 seronegative members of the cohort. A peripheral blood sample was provided by each donor, and peripheral blood mononuclear cells were used for TCR beta sequencing. Genomic DNA was extracted from the blood cell samples with the Qiagen DNeasy Blood Extraction Kit. A distance of 14 bases separates the germline ends of V and J, which lose 3 bases and 5 bases respectively. Spanning cysteine to phenylalanine, the CDR3 consists of 14 amino acids. Only the CDR3 region is kept as DNA, spanning 42 bases read in frame from base 1. CDR1 is given as SQVTM and CDR2 as ANQGSEA, both from the germline V gene. Study-level results and caveats: Correlated functional status among segregating V segments might reflect linkage disequilibrium, but an unknown experimental factor could not be ruled out. In a later genetic analysis, fewer N-insertions in productive TCRs were reported among donors in an Asian-associated ancestry cluster than the approximately 670-donor mean. A few of the identified cytomegalovirus-associated TCR beta chains were confirmed in vitro to be specific for cytomegalovirus antigens. The study gave a list of 150 to 200 TCR beta chains associated with cytomegalovirus. V-gene and J-gene trimming of TCR beta chains was associated with a missense DCLRE1C variant in a later genetic analysis, and the association was replicated in an independent cohort. Broadly in line with IMGT annotations, most TCR beta V segments showed up in productive rearrangements about 87% or about 30% of the time in an earlier analysis of 587 of the donors. Because the 87-base-pair reads could not distinguish some IMGT-functional V segments, including TRBV6-2 and TRBV6-3, those segments were excluded. Because some donors lacked HLA typing at each locus, the association tests relied only on the typed subset. While some public TCRs were present in many individuals, most TCR sequences turned up only very rarely across donors. Specific HLA alleles were associated with roughly 17,000 TCR beta sequences at a false discovery rate of 0.05 in a later analysis. CMV serostatus was the only immune exposure information available for the cohort. Assigning TCR associations to individual alleles was difficult when HLA alleles, especially DR and DQ, strongly co-occurred. The authors suggested that the approach could potentially be generalized to other disease states and immunological phenotypes. According to a later analysis, parvovirus B19, influenza, CMV and Epstein-Barr virus appeared linked to several top co-occurrence clusters. About 17 rarely observed V segments, including chromosome 9 orphons, were excluded from the earlier analysis of 550 to 700 of the donors because counts were too low. The classifier was reported to diagnose cytomegalovirus status with high specificity and sensitivity in both the original cohort and the validation cohort. In this cohort, only TCR beta chains were sequenced, and detectable features were limited by the absence of alpha or paired-chain data. A further reported finding was that TCR beta sequences accurately predicted the HLA-A and HLA-B alleles for most subjects in the first cohort. A cluster of highly shared sequence variants was judged likely to represent a technical artifact of the sequencing pipeline. Most CMV-associated TCR beta chains appeared to be HLA-restricted in a later analysis, and the HLA associations seemed to be driven largely by CMV exposure. In a later analysis, HLA-associated TCR beta chains showed more clonal expansion and lower generation probabilities than non-associated chains that were equally common. A later analysis found that TCR association rates varied across HLA loci, with DRB1 alleles showing the most associated TCRs and HLA-C alleles the fewest. Presence/absence analyses assumed roughly uniform sequencing depth across donors, an assumption that may not hold.

Worth noting for this clone: Its antigen is not yet known. No quality values exist for individual bases; no much larger clone is one base distant.

Specimen: PBMCs. The TCR sequence derives from a man aged 30 to 45 in good health and CMV-seronegative. The chain was built from TRBV29-1 and TRBJ2-1; a tentative D call is TRBD1 (5 bases match). This receptor carries the CDR3 CSVDLGQGHNEQFF. The base sequence is TGCAGCGTTGATTTAGGGCAGGGCCACAATGAGCAGTTCTTC.